This TCR beta chain was found in a study of T-cell reconstitution after alpha-beta-depleted transplantation in children. A remark on this clonotype: The antigen remains unidentified.

CDR1 is GTSNPN and CDR2 is SVGIG in the germline V gene (reference sequence). The CDR3 has 14 amino acids. Unmatched junction bases numbered 5, after V lost 3 bases and J lost 7 bases. Unique molecular identifiers were built into the TCRbeta library. In TCRdb, the PCR reads were re-called with MiXCR into one record per CDR3 protein. Of under 400,000 distinct CDR3 sequences in the sample, roughly 21% were seen once. Study conclusions and caveats: From newly produced T cells came most of the T-cell counts and diversity one year after transplant.

This receptor was identified in a male patient aged 10 to 17 who had a stem cell transplant for acute lymphoblastic leukemia, so the T cells may come from the graft donor. The rearrangement uses TRBV30 and TRBJ2-1; 11 nucleotides align to TRBD2. Sequenced here: PBMCs, mostly from graft donor cells, sampled 180 days after TCRalphabeta/CD19-depleted stem cell transplant. This CDR3 reads CAWRGASGRNEQFF. As DNA, the CDR3 is TGTGCCTGGAGGGGGGCTAGCGGGAGGAATGAGCAGTTCTTC.